One and the same sample provided the 22 T cell receptor beta chains below, sequenced in a study of blood T cell repertoires in COVID-19. TCRdb keeps only in-frame clones here, not all; method: immunoSEQ multiplex PCR. The sample includes roughly 280,000 clones, 75% to 90% of them seen just once. The specimen was peripheral blood. The receptor set was obtained from a man younger than 40 with active or convalescent COVID-19.

CDR3 nucleotides: TGTGCCAGCAGCGTAGTTAGGGGACTAGCGGGGGGAAGCTCCTACGAGCAGTACTTC. It codes for CASSVVRGLAGGSSYEQYF. The genes are TRBV9 and TRBJ2-7; 15 bases are a match to TRBD2. CDR1 is SGDLS, CDR2 YYNGEE, per germline. The trim removed 0 bases at V and 0 bases at J, leaving 7 bases unmatched. This CDR3 has 19 amino acids.

The table lists this clone with a few counts. V gene TRBV7-6 combines with J gene TRBJ1-2; D not certain. The CDR3 has 15 amino acids. The germline V gene encodes CDR1 SGHVS and CDR2 FNYEAQ. V dropped 5 bases and J dropped 4 bases, with 17 bases sitting between them. The CDR3 spells CASSPHTGESYGYTF. For the CDR3, the DNA is TGTGCCAGCAGCCCCCACACGGGTGAAAGCTATGGCTACACCTTC.

The gene calls are TRBV4-2 and TRBJ2-1; 11 nucleotides match TRBD2. Looked up from germline, CDR1 is LGHNA and CDR2 is YNFKEQ. The CDR3 has 16 residues. Losses at the gene ends were 7 bases for V and 4 bases for J; bases not matched to a gene: 9. The CDR3 region is CASTPQTSGDYNEQFF. CDR3 DNA sequence: TGTGCCAGCACCCCTCAGACTAGCGGGGATTACAATGAGCAGTTCTTC.

The V call is TRBV6-6, the J call TRBJ2-7; 9 bases are a match to TRBD1. Germline CDR1 MNHNY, CDR2 SVGAGI (reference sequence). J lost 0 bases, V lost 5 bases, and 23 bases had no gene match. CDR3 size: 21 residues. CDR3 loop: CASSPRGSGVSGTGSSYEQYF. The CDR3 nucleotides read TGTGCCAGCAGTCCCAGGGGAAGCGGGGTATCTGGGACAGGGAGCTCCTACGAGCAGTACTTC.

Points on this clone: The identical CDR3 is also encoded by other nucleotide sequences in the sample. The J gene is TRBJ2-3, the V gene TRBV4-2; TRBD2 matches at 11 bases. This CDR3 region has 16 residues. V lost 2 bases, J lost 0 bases, and 1 base stayed unmatched. Looked up from germline, CDR1 is LGHNA and CDR2 is YNFKEQ. CDR3 protein: CASSQRLAGSTDTQYF. The CDR3 DNA reads TGTGCCAGCAGCCAAAGACTAGCGGGGAGCACAGATACGCAGTATTTT.

The V gene is TRBV7-9, the J gene TRBJ2-3, with a possible D match to TRBD2 (5 bases). Trimming removed 4 bases from V and 0 bases from J, with 8 bases in between. This CDR3 region has 14 residues. Germline V gene sequence: CDR1 SEHNR, CDR2 FQNEAQ (reference sequence). CDR3 coding DNA: TGTGCCAGCAGCTCAGGACTGAGCACAGATACGCAGTATTTT. This codes for CASSSGLSTDTQYF. Based on the CDR3 plus reference TRBV7-9 and TRBJ2-3, the full variable domain is DTGVSQNPRHKITKRGQNVTFRCDPISEHNRLYWYRQTLGQGPEFLTYFQNEAQLEKSRLLSDRFSAERPKGSFSTLEIQRTEQGDSAMYLCASSSGLSTDTQYFGPGTRLTVL.

The chain uses TRBV10-3 and TRBJ1-1; D remains unclear. Trimming stripped 0 bases from V and 1 base from J, with 9 bases between. CDR3 length equals 15 residues. CDR1 and CDR2 (germline): ENHRY, SYGVKD. The CDR3 DNA sequence: TGTGCCATCAGTGAGTCTTACACGCAGAACACTGAAGCTTTCTTT. Translating it yields CAISESYTQNTEAFF.

The chain is built from TRBV5-1 and TRBJ2-7; TRBD2 might be the D (6 bases). In germline, CDR1 is SGHRS, CDR2 YFSETQ. Trimming removed 4 bases from V and 1 base from J, with 18 bases in between. The CDR3 has 16 residues. The CDR3: CASSSSFPAGSYEQYF. For the CDR3, the DNA is TGCGCCAGCAGCAGCTCGTTTCCAGCGGGTTCCTACGAGCAGTACTTC.

V and J are TRBV7-2 and TRBJ1-3; D uncertain. The CDR3 has 15 amino acids. The V end lost 1 base, the J end lost 0 bases, and 7 bases lay between the germline ends. The germline V gene encodes CDR1 SGHTA and CDR2 FQGNSA. CDR3 DNA sequence: TGTGCCAGCAGCTTAGACGGGTCCTCTGGAAACACCATATATTTT. It specifies CASSLDGSSGNTIYF. Combining the CDR3 with reference TRBV7-2 and TRBJ1-3 gives the whole variable domain GAGVSQSPSNKVTEKGKDVELRCDPISGHTALYWYRQSLGQGLEFLIYFQGNSAPDKSGLPSDRFSAERTGGSVSTLTIQRTQQEDSAVYLCASSLDGSSGNTIYFGEGSWLTVV.

The chain joins TRBV5-5 to TRBJ2-3, with a tentative D call TRBD2 (6 bases). There are 16 residues in the CDR3. CDR1 and CDR2 from the germline V gene are SGHKS and YYEKEE (reference sequence). V was clipped by 5 bases and J by 6 bases, with 22 bases between them. CDR3 bases: TGTGCCAGCAGGTTGCGTTCGCGGGGAGTCGGGGATACGCAGTATTTT. Protein product: CASRLRSRGVGDTQYF.

This clone has only a few counts. The CDR3 coding sequence is TGTGCCAGCACACGTACAGGGGTCAGCGGAGAGACCCAGTACTTC. It is translated as CASTRTGVSGETQYF. This chain links TRBV11-2 with TRBJ2-5, with TRBD1 identical over 7 bases. Germline-derived CDR1 and CDR2 are SGHAT and FQNNGV. CDR3 length: 15 amino acids. The trim removed 7 bases at V and 4 bases at J, leaving 12 bases unmatched.

The V call is TRBV7-2, the J call TRBJ2-3; 11 bases match TRBD2. CDR1 is SGHTA and CDR2 is FQGNSA in the germline V gene. V dropped 3 bases and J dropped 3; count of bases not matched to a gene: 2. The CDR3 is 15 residues long. CDR3 sequence reads: CASSLTSGETDTQYF. DNA for the CDR3: TGTGCCAGCAGCTTGACTAGCGGGGAAACAGATACGCAGTATTTT.

V and J are TRBV6-4 and TRBJ2-7; maybe TRBD1 (6 bases). The germline V gene has CDR1 MRHNA and CDR2 SNTAGT. The CDR3 sequence is 14 residues long. V was clipped by 9 bases and J by 5 bases, with 20 bases between them. The CDR3 nucleotides read TGTGCCAGAAAGACAGGAAAAACGATCGACGAGCAGTACTTC. This encodes CARKTGKTIDEQYF.

J is TRBJ2-7 and V is TRBV3-1 (or the pseudogene TRBV3-2), with 7 bases fitting TRBD2. CDR3 size: 14 residues. The germline CDR1 and CDR2 sequences are LGHDT and YNNKEL (reference sequence). After removal of 6 bases from V and 2 bases from J, the junction contained 7 bases not matched to a gene. The CDR3 nucleotides read TGTGCCAGCAGACGCAGACTAGCCCCCTACGAGCAGTACTTC. Translated, it gives CASRRRLAPYEQYF.

The rearrangement links TRBV28 to TRBJ2-6; the match to TRBD1 covers 7 bases. CDR1 is MDHEN and CDR2 is SYDVKM in the germline V gene. The CDR3 sequence is 15 residues long. Trimming cost V 4 bases and J 0 bases; bases outside gene matches: 0. CDR3 in amino acids: CASSWTGSGANVLTF. DNA for the CDR3: TGTGCCAGCAGTTGGACAGGCTCTGGGGCCAACGTCCTGACTTTC.

About this clone: At one end, the junction sequence differs from germline, possibly due to a read error. V usage is TRBV12-3 or TRBV12-4 and J usage is TRBJ1-1, with a possible D match to TRBD1 (5 bases). CDR3 length equals 12 residues. The CDR3 DNA follows: TGTGCCAGCAGCCCCACAGGTCGCGAGCTCCTCTTT. Translating gives CASSPTGRELLF.

V gene TRBV27 combines with J gene TRBJ2-2; no reliable D call. The CDR3 contains 14 residues. The germline CDR1 and CDR2 sequences are MNHEY and SMNVEV (reference sequence). Deletions cut 5 bases from V and 7 bases from J, with 14 bases between. For the CDR3, the DNA is TGTGCCAGCAGTGACCGAGCCCGCGGCGGGGAGCTGTTTTTT. The encoded protein is CASSDRARGGELFF.

The chain combines TRBV7-9 with TRBJ1-2; tentative D call: TRBD1 (5 bases). The CDR3 covers 12 residues. With 5 bases removed from V and 6 bases from J, the gap between germline ends came to 10 bases. Germline lookup yields CDR1 SEHNR and CDR2 FQNEAQ (reference sequence). This CDR3 reads CASSRGDHGYTF. The DNA for the CDR3 is TGTGCCAGCAGCCGGGGGGACCATGGCTACACCTTC.

The chain employs TRBV19 and TRBJ1-1, with 8 nucleotides matching TRBD1. V was clipped by 6 bases and J by 5 bases; unmatched bases: 14. Germline loops: CDR1 LNHDA, CDR2 SQIVND (reference sequence). The CDR3 is 16 residues long. The CDR3 region is CASSREVPGGGTEAFF. The CDR3 DNA follows: TGTGCCAGTAGCCGTGAAGTACCAGGGGGCGGAACTGAAGCTTTCTTT.

This rearrangement joins TRBV12-3 or TRBV12-4 to TRBJ2-3; D is perhaps TRBD1 (5 bases). The CDR3 runs to 12 residues. V lost 6 bases to trimming and J lost 4 bases, with 8 bases between them. The CDR3 loop reads CASSRVADTQYF. CDR3 bases: TGTGCCAGCAGCAGGGTGGCAGATACGCAGTATTTT.

The chain employs TRBV15 and TRBJ2-1, with D perhaps matching TRBD2 (5 bases). This CDR3 contains 14 residues. Trimming removed 4 bases at V and 3 bases at J, with 10 bases between. CDR1 and CDR2 (germline): LNHNV, YYDKDF (reference sequence). For the CDR3, the DNA is TGTGCCACCAGCAATAGCGCGAACTACAATGAGCAGTTCTTC. Its translation: CATSNSANYNEQFF.

The chain uses TRBV7-9 and TRBJ1-2; D may be TRBD1 (6 bases). Germline loops: CDR1 SEHNR, CDR2 FQNEAQ (reference sequence). The V and J ends lost 2 bases and 2 bases respectively, with 6 bases between them. CDR3 length equals 13 residues. This CDR3 reads CASSLQGNYGYTF. CDR3 nucleotide sequence: TGTGCCAGCAGCTTACAGGGGAACTATGGCTACACCTTC.